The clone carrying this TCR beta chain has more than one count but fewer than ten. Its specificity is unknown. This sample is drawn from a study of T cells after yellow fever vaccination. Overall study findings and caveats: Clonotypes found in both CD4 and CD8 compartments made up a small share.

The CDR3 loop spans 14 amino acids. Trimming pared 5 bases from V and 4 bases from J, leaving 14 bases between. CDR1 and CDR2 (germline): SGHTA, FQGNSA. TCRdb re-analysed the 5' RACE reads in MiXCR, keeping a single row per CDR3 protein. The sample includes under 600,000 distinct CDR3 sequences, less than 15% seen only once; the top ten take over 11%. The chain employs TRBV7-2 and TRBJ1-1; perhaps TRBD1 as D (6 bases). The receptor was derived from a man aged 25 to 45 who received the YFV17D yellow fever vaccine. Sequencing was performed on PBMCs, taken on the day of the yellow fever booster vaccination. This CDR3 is CASSVQGGGTEAFF. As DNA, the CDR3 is TGTGCCAGCAGCGTACAAGGGGGGGGCACTGAAGCTTTCTTT.